These T cell receptor beta chains were read from a single sample in a study of radiotherapy plus CTLA-4 blockade in lung cancer. Sequencing was performed with immunoSEQ multiplex PCR; in TCRdb, only in-frame clones are kept and a portion is missing. The sample shows roughly 68,000 clones, approximately 80% of them seen only once. The source material was peripheral blood, sampled from a patient treated with radiotherapy plus ipilimumab. The receptors come from a human donor with non-small cell lung cancer who had a complete response to radiotherapy plus ipilimumab. CDR3s include the opening cysteine and the closing phenylalanine or tryptophan. Each record gives: clone size, D gene, V gene, J gene, CDR3 DNA, CDR3 protein. The D gene is left open where the match is weak. The size field is filled for only some rows; it gives once, few, many or a size class.

>NA|NA|TRBV7-2|TRBJ2-7
TGTGCCAGCAGCGTCGGGACTCGATACGAGCAGTACTTC
CASSVGTRYEQYF
>once|TRBD1|TRBV27|TRBJ1-1
TGTGCCAGCAGTTTACAGGACAGGGGAGGCACTGAAGCTTTCTTT
CASSLQDRGGTEAFF
>NA|NA|TRBV5-1|TRBJ1-2
TGCGCCAGCAGCTTGGAACCCGGGCTCTATGGCTACACCTTC
CASSLEPGLYGYTF
>NA|NA|TRBV5-4|TRBJ2-3
TGTGCCAGCAGCTCAACTAGCACAGATACGCAGTATTTT
CASSSTSTDTQYF
>few|NA|TRBV9|TRBJ1-4
TGTGCCAGCAGCGTAGACGGCAGGGGAGGGGCAAAACTGTTTTTT
CASSVDGRGGAKLFF
>NA|TRBD2|TRBV10-2|TRBJ2-5
TGCGCCAGCAGTGGGACTAGCGGGAGGACCCAGTACTTC
CASSGTSGRTQYF
>once|TRBD2|TRBV15|TRBJ2-2
TGTGCCACCAGCCACGGACTAGCAAGAACCGGGGAGCTGTTTTTT
CATSHGLARTGELFF
>once|TRBD1|TRBV7-6|TRBJ1-5
TGTGCCAGCAGCTTAGACCCAGGGGGCTTTCGGCAGCCCCAGCATTTT
CASSLDPGGFRQPQHF
>NA|TRBD1|TRBV2|TRBJ1-5
TGTGCCAGCAGTGGCCGGACAGGGAACAATCAGCCCCAGCATTTT
CASSGRTGNNQPQHF
>NA|NA|TRBV7-8|TRBJ2-6
TGTGCCAGCAGCCCCCGAGGGGGAGAAGTGAGAGGGGCCAACGTCCTGACTTTC
CASSPRGGEVRGANVLTF
>NA|TRBD1|TRBV28|TRBJ1-2
TGTGCCAGCAGTTTAGAGACCAGGGGGCGATACTATGGCTACACCTTC
CASSLETRGRYYGYTF
>NA|TRBD2|TRBV15|TRBJ2-1
TGTGCCACCAGCAGAGGGCTAGCGGGACCCTACAATGAGCAGTTCTTC
CATSRGLAGPYNEQFF
>NA|NA|TRBV30|TRBJ2-4
TGTGCCTGGACCCCCCAGCACCCGATACATGCCAAAAACATTCAGTACTTC
CAWTPQHPIHAKNIQYF
>NA|TRBD2|TRBV18|TRBJ2-1
TGTGCCAGCTCACCACCCGGACTAGCGGACCACAATGAGCAGTTCTTC
CASSPPGLADHNEQFF
>NA|NA|TRBV23-1|TRBJ2-1
TGCGCCAGCAGTCATCGCCGTGTTTTCAATGAGCAGTTCTTC
CASSHRRVFNEQFF
>NA|NA|TRBV7-9|TRBJ2-6
TGTGCCAGCAGCTTAGCAAGGGGCTCTGGGGCCAACGTCCTGACTTTC
CASSLARGSGANVLTF
>NA|NA|TRBV10-2|TRBJ2-5
TGCGCCAGCAGTGAGGATAGGGCGGTGACCCAGTACTTC
CASSEDRAVTQYF
>NA|TRBD1|TRBV5-6|TRBJ1-2
TGTGCCAGCAGCTTAGACAGGGGGCAGCGCGGCTACACCTTC
CASSLDRGQRGYTF
>NA|NA|TRBV28|TRBJ2-3
TGTGCCAGCAAAGGAGATACGCAGTATTTT
CASKGDTQYF
>NA|TRBD1|TRBV30|TRBJ1-5
TGTGCCTGGAGCCCCCGGGACAGGGGGCATCAGCCCCAGCATTTT
CAWSPRDRGHQPQHF
>NA|TRBD1|TRBV2|TRBJ2-7
TGTGCCAGCAGTGAACTTGGACAGGGGTGGGACGAGCAGTACTTC
CASSELGQGWDEQYF
>NA|NA|TRBV5-4|TRBJ2-1
TGTGCCAGCAGCTTAACGTTGAATGAGCAGTTCTTC
CASSLTLNEQFF
>NA|NA|TRBV5-4|TRBJ1-1
TGTGCCAGCAGCCACCGGGCCAAGAACACTGAAGCTTTCTTT
CASSHRAKNTEAFF
>NA|NA|TRBV30|TRBJ2-6
TGTGCCTGGAGTGTACCCCGGTCTGGGGCCAACGTCCTGACTTTC
CAWSVPRSGANVLTF
>NA|NA|TRBV7-8|TRBJ2-1
TGTGCCAGCACCCGGACAGCGGCGAACAATGAGCAGTTCTTC
CASTRTAANNEQFF
>NA|TRBD1|TRBV11-2|TRBJ1-1
TGTGCCAGCAGCACCGGACAGGGGGCGAACACTGAAGCTTTCTTT
CASSTGQGANTEAFF
>NA|NA|TRBV4-3|TRBJ2-2
TGCGCCAGCAGCCAATACGTAAGGGAGAACACCGGGGAGCTGTTTTTT
CASSQYVRENTGELFF
>few|TRBD2|TRBV5-1|TRBJ2-2
TGCGCCAGCAGTAGACTAGCGGGTGGGACCGGGGAGCTGTTTTTT
CASSRLAGGTGELFF
>NA|NA|TRBV11-2|TRBJ2-3
TGTGCCAGCAGCTTACAGGGGGATACGCAGTATTTT
CASSLQGDTQYF
>NA|NA|TRBV25-1|TRBJ1-4
TGTGCCAGCAGTGAATATAAGATGGTAGCAACTAATGAAAAACTGTTTTTT
CASSEYKMVATNEKLFF
>few|NA|TRBV5-1|TRBJ1-4
TGCGCCAGCAGCGGCGGGACACTCACAAATGAAAAACTGTTTTTT
CASSGGTLTNEKLFF
>NA|NA|TRBV2|TRBJ2-5
TGTGCCAGCAGTAGGGGATTGGAAGAGACCCAGTACTTC
CASSRGLEETQYF
>NA|TRBD1|TRBV11-3|TRBJ1-2
TGTGCCAGCAGCTTTACAGGGGAAAATGGCTACACCTTC
CASSFTGENGYTF
>NA|NA|TRBV19|TRBJ2-1
TGTGCCAGTAGTATAGGAGGGGGGAGCTCCTACAATGAGCAGTTCTTC
CASSIGGGSSYNEQFF
>NA|NA|TRBV7-8|TRBJ2-7
TGTGCCAGCAGCTTAGCGCGGCAGATCTCCTACGAGCAGTACTTC
CASSLARQISYEQYF
>NA|NA|TRBV6-5|TRBJ1-2
TGTGCCAGCAGTTACGATCCCAGGGTGGGTGACTACACCTTC
CASSYDPRVGDYTF
>NA|NA|TRBV7-8|TRBJ1-3
TGTGCCAGCAGGAGATCGTCGAGCTCTGGAAACACCATATATTTT
CASRRSSSSGNTIYF
>NA|TRBD1|TRBV11-3|TRBJ1-3
TGTGCCAGCAGCATGGGACAGGCCGGCCCTGGAAACACCATATATTTT
CASSMGQAGPGNTIYF
>few|NA|TRBV9|TRBJ2-5
TGTGCCAGCAGCGTAGATGAGGGCTCGTCGGAGGAGACCCAGTACTTC
CASSVDEGSSEETQYF
>NA|TRBD1|TRBV2|TRBJ1-2
TGTGCCAGCAGTGGAGACAGGGCCTTAGGAGGCTACACCTTC
CASSGDRALGGYTF
>few|NA|TRBV6-6|TRBJ1-1
TGTGCCAGCAGTTACTATGGGGGAATGAACACTGAAGCTTTCTTT
CASSYYGGMNTEAFF
>NA|TRBD1|TRBV6-5|TRBJ1-5
TGTGCCAGCAGTTCGACCGGGACAGGGGCTCAGCCCCAGCATTTT
CASSSTGTGAQPQHF
>NA|TRBD2|TRBV7-2|TRBJ2-1
TGTGCCAGCAGCTTAGCGCAGGCGGGGGGGCTGAATGAGCAGTTCTTC
CASSLAQAGGLNEQFF
>NA|TRBD2|TRBV9|TRBJ2-1
TGTGCCAGCAGCGTAGAAGGTTCTGGCGGGAGGGCGAATGAGCAGTTCTTC
CASSVEGSGGRANEQFF
>NA|NA|TRBV6-1|TRBJ1-2
TGTGCCAGCAGGGCCGGGACGGTGTGGAACGGCTACACCTTC
CASRAGTVWNGYTF
>NA|NA|TRBV19|TRBJ1-5
TGTGCCAGTAGTAACCTTACCCCGGGGCGGGAGCCCCAGCATTTT
CASSNLTPGREPQHF
>many|NA|TRBV7-2|TRBJ1-1
TGTGCCAGCAGGTCTCGAGGGACATCCGAAGCTTTCTTT
CASRSRGTSEAFF
>NA|NA|TRBV7-6|TRBJ2-1
TGTGCCAGCAGCCCGGGGGGCAGGGTAGGGGAGCAGTTCTTC
CASSPGGRVGEQFF
>few|NA|TRBV6-5|TRBJ2-5
TGTGCCAGCAGTTACTCGGATCGGCAGGTGACCCAGTACTTC
CASSYSDRQVTQYF
>NA|TRBD1|TRBV13|TRBJ2-3
TGTGCCAGCAGCTCTCGGACAGGGAACACAGATACGCAGTATTTT
CASSSRTGNTDTQYF
>few|NA|TRBV9|TRBJ1-2
TGTGCCAGCAGCCCCTCTTGGGGGGGGGCGGGTGGCTACACCTTC
CASSPSWGGAGGYTF
>NA|NA|TRBV11-2|TRBJ2-2
TGTGCCAGCAGCCCAAATCCCACTAGAACGGCCGGGGAGCTGTTTTTT
CASSPNPTRTAGELFF
>NA|NA|TRBV5-1|TRBJ2-3
TGCGCCAGCAGCTTGACAGGGCCGCAGGATACGCAGTATTTT
CASSLTGPQDTQYF